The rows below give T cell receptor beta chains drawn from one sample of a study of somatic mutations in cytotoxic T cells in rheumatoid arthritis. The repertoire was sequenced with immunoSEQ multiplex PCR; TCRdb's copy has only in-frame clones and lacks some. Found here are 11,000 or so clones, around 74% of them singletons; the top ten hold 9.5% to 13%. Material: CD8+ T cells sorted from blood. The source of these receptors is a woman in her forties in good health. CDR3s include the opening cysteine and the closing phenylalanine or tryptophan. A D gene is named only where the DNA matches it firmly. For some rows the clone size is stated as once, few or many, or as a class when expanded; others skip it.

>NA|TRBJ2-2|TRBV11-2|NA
CASSLGNWNTGELFF
TGTGCCAGCAGCTTAGGCAACTGGAACACCGGGGAGCTGTTTTTT
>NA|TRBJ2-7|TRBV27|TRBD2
CASSFSGSSYEQYF
TGTGCCAGCAGTTTCAGCGGGAGCTCCTACGAGCAGTACTTC
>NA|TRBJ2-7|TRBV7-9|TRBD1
CASSLGAGGGYEQYF
TGTGCCAGCAGCTTAGGGGCAGGGGGCGGCTACGAGCAGTACTTC
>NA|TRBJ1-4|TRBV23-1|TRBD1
CASSLTSGQGNEKLFF
TGCGCCAGCAGTCTAACATCGGGACAGGGTAATGAAAAACTGTTTTTT
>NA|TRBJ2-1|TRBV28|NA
CASSRTGPSNEQFF
TGTGCCAGCAGTCGCACGGGACCGTCCAATGAGCAGTTCTTC
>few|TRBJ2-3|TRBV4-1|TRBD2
CASSRIVPGLAGGPGTDTQYF
TGCGCCAGCAGCCGAATAGTACCGGGACTAGCGGGGGGGCCTGGCACAGATACGCAGTATTTT
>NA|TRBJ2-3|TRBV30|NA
CAWSTPQGWTDTQYF
TGTGCCTGGAGTACCCCGCAGGGGTGGACAGATACGCAGTATTTT
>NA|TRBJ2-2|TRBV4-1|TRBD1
CASSARDRVYTGELFF
TGCGCCAGCAGCGCCAGGGACAGGGTTTACACCGGGGAGCTGTTTTTT
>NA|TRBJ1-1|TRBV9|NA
CASSGDPVGTEAFF
TGTGCCAGCAGCGGAGACCCGGTGGGGACTGAAGCTTTCTTT
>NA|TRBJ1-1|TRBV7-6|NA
CASSSIPQGNTEAFF
TGTGCCAGCAGCTCGATTCCGCAGGGGAACACTGAAGCTTTCTTT
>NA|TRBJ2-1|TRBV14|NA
CASSHGPLGVSYNEQFF
TGTGCCAGCAGCCACGGACCCCTAGGGGTCTCCTACAATGAGCAGTTCTTC
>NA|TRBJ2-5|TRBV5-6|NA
CASSLRQYQETQYF
TGTGCCAGCAGCTTGAGGCAGTACCAAGAGACCCAGTACTTC
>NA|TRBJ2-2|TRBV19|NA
CASSLTTLGTGELFF
TGTGCCAGTAGTCTGACCACGTTAGGGACCGGGGAGCTGTTTTTT
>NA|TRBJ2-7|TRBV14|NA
CASSQVVSGYEQYF
TGTGCCAGCAGCCAAGTTGTTAGCGGCTACGAGCAGTACTTC
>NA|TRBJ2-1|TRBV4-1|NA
CASSQDGGSYNEQFF
TGCGCCAGCAGCCAAGACGGGGGATCCTACAATGAGCAGTTCTTC
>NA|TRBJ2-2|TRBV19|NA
CASSISRNTGELFF
TGTGCCAGTAGTATCTCTAGGAACACCGGGGAGCTGTTTTTT
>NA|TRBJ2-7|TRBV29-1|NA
CSVRASVSYEQYF
TGCAGCGTTCGAGCTAGCGTTTCCTACGAGCAGTACTTC
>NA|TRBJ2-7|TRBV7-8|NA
CASSPQRAVQYEQYF
TGTGCCAGCAGCCCTCAGCGGGCAGTCCAGTACGAGCAGTACTTC
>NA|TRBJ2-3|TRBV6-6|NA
CASSYLGDTDTQYF
TGTGCCAGCAGTTACTTGGGAGACACAGATACGCAGTATTTT
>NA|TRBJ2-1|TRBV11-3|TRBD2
CASSSRLAGGPYNEQFF
TGTGCCAGCAGCTCCAGACTAGCGGGAGGGCCCTACAATGAGCAGTTCTTC